These 26 T cell receptor beta chains share one sample of origin, sequenced in a study of blood T cell repertoires in COVID-19. The assay was immunoSEQ multiplex PCR, and TCRdb's table has in-frame clones only and misses some. The sample carries some 110,000 clones, over 75% recorded once. Sequencing input: peripheral blood. Receptors originate from a human donor with active COVID-19. The donor label of this sample is uncertain.

The chain uses TRBV7-3 and TRBJ1-4; 7 nucleotides match TRBD1. The germline CDR1 and CDR2 sequences are SGHTA and FQGTGA. V gave up 5 bases and J gave up 4 bases; unmatched junction bases: 7. The CDR3 length is 15 residues. CDR3 sequence: CASSPSHRGNEKLFF. DNA for the CDR3: TGTGCCAGCAGCCCTTCTCACAGGGGTAATGAAAAACTGTTTTTT.

The chain is built from TRBV4-1 and TRBJ2-3; 12 nucleotides agree with TRBD2. CDR1 is MGHRA, CDR2 YSYEKL, per germline. CDR3 length: 17 amino acids. Losses at the gene ends were 1 base for V and 5 bases for J; bases not matched to a gene: 7. In nucleotides, the CDR3 is TGCGCCAGCAGCCAAGCGGCTAGCGGGGGGGCCGTAGATACGCAGTATTTT. Translation gives CASSQAASGGAVDTQYF.

V is TRBV5-1 and J is TRBJ2-1; D is ambiguous. The V end was cut by 0 bases, the J end by 0 bases, with 7 bases between. Germline V gene lookup returns CDR1 SGHRS and CDR2 YFSETQ. This CDR3 comprises 15 residues. CDR3 nucleotide sequence: TGCGCCAGCAGCTTGGACTTGAGCTCCTACAATGAGCAGTTCTTC. Protein sequence: CASSLDLSSYNEQFF.

The V gene is TRBV7-9, the J gene TRBJ2-3; tentative D call: TRBD1 (5 bases). This CDR3 has 13 residues. Trimming took off 3 bases at V and 6 bases at J, with 10 bases between the two ends. The germline V gene has CDR1 SEHNR and CDR2 FQNEAQ (reference sequence). CDR3 sequence: CASSFGAGDTQYF. DNA for the CDR3: TGTGCCAGCAGCTTTGGGGCCGGGGATACGCAGTATTTT. Full variable domain (rest looked up from reference TRBV7-9 and TRBJ2-3): DTGVSQNPRHKITKRGQNVTFRCDPISEHNRLYWYRQTLGQGPEFLTYFQNEAQLEKSRLLSDRFSAERPKGSFSTLEIQRTEQGDSAMYLCASSFGAGDTQYFGPGTRLTVL.

This chain links TRBV5-1 with TRBJ1-6; TRBD1 is a possible D gene (6 bases). Trimming pared 2 bases from V and 8 bases from J, leaving 14 bases between. The CDR3 spans 15 residues. The V gene's germline CDR1 is SGHRS and CDR2 YFSETQ. CDR3 loop: CASSFAGGGYSPLHF. The CDR3 coding sequence is TGCGCCAGCAGCTTCGCGGGCGGGGGCTATTCACCCCTCCACTTT.

This clone was observed a handful of times. The gene calls are TRBV7-3 and TRBJ2-7; 11 positions agree with TRBD1. The CDR3 consists of 15 residues. Germline values: CDR1 SGHTA, CDR2 FQGTGA. Unmatched junction bases numbered 13, after V lost 6 bases and J lost 9 bases. CDR3 sequence reads: CASSRQRTGGGGQYF. In DNA form, the CDR3 reads TGTGCCAGCAGTCGACAGAGGACAGGGGGCGGAGGGCAGTACTTC. The variable domain in full, with the rest retrieved from reference TRBV7-3 and TRBJ2-7, is GAGVSQTPSNKVTEKGKYVELRCDPISGHTALYWYRQSLGQGPEFLIYFQGTGAADDSGLPNDRFFAVRPEGSVSTLKIQRTERGDSAVYLCASSRQRTGGGGQYFGPGTRLTVT.

The rearrangement joins TRBV7-2 to TRBJ1-4; maybe TRBD1 (6 bases). There are 15 residues in the CDR3. Germline V gene data show CDR1 as SGHTA and CDR2 as FQGNSA. Trimming removed 4 bases at V and 4 bases at J, with 13 bases between. The CDR3 DNA is TGTGCCAGCAGCTCGGACAGCCTCCATAATGAAAAACTGTTTTTT. This codes for CASSSDSLHNEKLFF.

The chain couples TRBV27 to TRBJ2-7; possible D gene TRBD1, 6 bases. V was cut by 6 bases and J by 6 bases, with 18 bases left in between. CDR3 length: 14 amino acids. CDR1 is MNHEY, CDR2 SMNVEV, per germline (reference sequence). The CDR3 DNA reads TGTGCCAGCAGCCCAAAGGACAGTCACGGCGAGCAGTACTTC. This sequence encodes CASSPKDSHGEQYF.

This chain links TRBV24-1 with TRBJ2-1; 9 bases are shared with TRBD2. J gave up 12 bases and V 2 bases, and 10 bases lay outside the gene matches. Germline V gene sequence: CDR1 KGHDR, CDR2 SFDVKD. This CDR3 has 15 residues. This chain's CDR3 is CATSDSDGAGGTQFF. CDR3 DNA: TGTGCCACCAGTGATTCAGACGGGGCGGGGGGGACGCAGTTCTTC.

This chain uses TRBV2 with TRBJ2-1; D not resolved. With 0 bases removed from V and 0 bases from J, the gap between germline ends came to 9 bases. This CDR3 is built from 16 residues. CDR1 and CDR2 (germline): SNHLY, FYNNEI. This CDR3 is CASSEALYYSYNEQFF. DNA for the CDR3: TGTGCCAGCAGTGAAGCGCTCTACTACTCCTACAATGAGCAGTTCTTC.

The chain has TRBV12-3 or TRBV12-4 and TRBJ1-6; D ambiguous. This CDR3 spans 12 amino acids. The V and J ends lost 6 bases and 9 bases respectively, with 9 bases between them. The CDR3 region has the DNA TGTGCCAGCAGCCGGACTGCTTCACCCCTCCACTTT. Protein sequence: CASSRTASPLHF.

The chain uses TRBV9 and TRBJ2-7; 9 bases agree with TRBD2. Germline assignment: CDR1 SGDLS and CDR2 YYNGEE. V lost 4 bases and J lost 1; bases outside the gene matches: 12. The CDR3 consists of 17 residues. CDR3 DNA sequence: TGTGCCAGCAGCCCAGCGGTTCTAGCGGGGAGGTCCTACGAGCAGTACTTC. It yields the protein CASSPAVLAGRSYEQYF.

The V gene is TRBV12-3 or TRBV12-4, the J gene TRBJ1-2, with D hard to call. Trimming removed 6 bases from V and 4 bases from J, with 9 bases in between. The CDR3 sequence is 12 residues long. In DNA, the CDR3 is TGTGCCAGCAGCTTGGAGGGCTATGGCTACACCTTC. Its translation is CASSLEGYGYTF.

The chain combines TRBV29-1 with TRBJ2-3; TRBD1 matches 8 bases. Germline CDR1 SQVTM, CDR2 ANQGSEA. This CDR3 is built from 14 residues. After removal of 4 bases from V and 4 bases from J, the junction contained 7 bases not matched to a gene. The CDR3 here is CSVALVRGPDTQYF. CDR3 nucleotides: TGCAGCGTTGCTTTGGTCAGGGGGCCAGATACGCAGTATTTT.

V usage is TRBV11-2 and J usage is TRBJ2-7; D is undetermined. The CDR3 has 13 residues. CDR1 SGHAT and CDR2 FQNNGV come from the germline V gene. Trimming stripped 1 base from V and 0 bases from J, with 4 bases between. CDR3 nucleotides: TGTGCCAGCAGCTTAGTATCCTCCTACGAGCAGTACTTC. This codes for CASSLVSSYEQYF.

This chain uses TRBV4-2 with TRBJ1-1; D is possibly TRBD1 (6 bases). The germline V and J ends were trimmed by 7 bases and 0 bases, with 12 bases remaining between them. Germline V gene data show CDR1 as LGHNA and CDR2 as YNFKEQ. The CDR3 consists of 14 residues. As DNA, the CDR3 is TGTGCCAGCACCCGGGACAAGATGAACACTGAAGCTTTCTTT. Encoded protein: CASTRDKMNTEAFF.

The V and J genes are TRBV6-5 and TRBJ1-2; TRBD1 aligns across 8 bases. V was clipped by 6 bases and J by 2 bases; unmatched bases: 5. The CDR3 totals 14 residues. CDR1 is MNHEY and CDR2 is SVGAGI in the germline V gene. The CDR3 spells CASRIQGGNYGYTF. The CDR3 coding sequence is TGTGCCAGCAGAATACAGGGGGGGAACTATGGCTACACCTTC.

The chain links TRBV12-5 to TRBJ2-1; D uncertain. The V end lost 2 bases, the J end lost 8 bases, and 16 bases lay between the germline ends. The germline gives CDR1 LGHNT, CDR2 FRNRAP. The CDR3 covers 15 residues. The CDR3, as DNA: TGTGCTAGTGGTTTGTCCCCGCCCCAGCGCCATGAGCAGTTCTTC. Protein sequence: CASGLSPPQRHEQFF. Complete variable domain (other parts from reference TRBV12-5 and TRBJ2-1): DARVTQTPRHKVTEMGQEVTMRCQPILGHNTVFWYRQTMMQGLELLAYFRNRAPLDDSGMPKDRFSAEMPDATLATLKIQPSEPRDSAVYFCASGLSPPQRHEQFFGPGTRLTVL.

The rearrangement joins TRBV7-6 to TRBJ2-1, with a possible D match to TRBD2 (7 bases). Germline values: CDR1 SGHVS, CDR2 FNYEAQ. With 1 base removed from V and 7 bases from J, the gap between germline ends came to 26 bases. The CDR3 runs to 19 residues. For the CDR3, the DNA is TGTGCCAGCAGCTTAGTTATGGGGACAAGGCGGGGGTTCGAGAATGAGCAGTTCTTC. It specifies CASSLVMGTRRGFENEQFF.

In this sample, this clone turned up once. CDR3 sequence: CASSPGQGVAGANVLTF. The CDR3 nucleotides read TGTGCCAGCAGCCCCGGTCAGGGGGTTGCTGGGGCCAACGTCCTGACTTTC. The V gene is TRBV11-3, the J gene TRBJ2-6; 7 nucleotides align to TRBD1. Germline-derived CDR1 and CDR2 are SGHNT and YENEEA. The CDR3 has 17 amino acids. J lost 2 bases, V lost 5 bases, and 9 bases had no gene match.

The chain is built from TRBV27 and TRBJ1-2, with D perhaps matching TRBD1 (5 bases). The CDR3 is 15 residues long. V was clipped by 7 bases and J by 0 bases, with 15 bases between them. Germline V CDR1 and CDR2: MNHEY, SMNVEV (reference sequence). This CDR3 reads CASNRAGGTNYGYTF. The CDR3 DNA sequence: TGTGCCAGCAACCGGGCGGGGGGGACTAACTATGGCTACACCTTC.

The chain carries TRBV16 and TRBJ2-3, with 8 bases matching TRBD2. From germline, CDR1 is KGHSY and CDR2 FQNENV. The ends lost 4 bases at V and 2 bases at J; junction bases unmatched: 8. The CDR3 consists of 16 residues. In DNA, the CDR3 is TGTGCCAGCAGCCCCCGGACTAGCCTACTCACAGATACGCAGTATTTT. This codes for CASSPRTSLLTDTQYF.

V usage is TRBV4-1 and J usage is TRBJ2-7, with D possibly being TRBD2 (6 bases). Looked up from germline, CDR1 is MGHRA and CDR2 is YSYEKL. CDR3 length: 13 amino acids. The V end lost 4 bases, the J end lost 2 bases, and 9 bases lay between the germline ends. The CDR3 protein is CASSLGSTYEQYF. Here the CDR3 DNA reads TGCGCCAGCAGCCTCGGGAGCACCTACGAGCAGTACTTC.

This chain uses TRBV7-8 with TRBJ2-1; 11 bases match TRBD2. The germline V gene has CDR1 SGHVS and CDR2 FQNEAQ. CDR3 size: 19 residues. V lost 1 base, J lost 8 bases, and 16 bases stayed unmatched. The CDR3 DNA sequence: TGTGCCAGCAGCTTAGGGGTAGCGGGGGGGGCGTACCATATCGATGAGCAGTTCTTC. Translating it yields CASSLGVAGGAYHIDEQFF. The whole variable domain, filled in from reference TRBV7-8 and TRBJ2-1, reads GAGVSQSPRYKVAKRGQDVALRCDPISGHVSLFWYQQALGQGPEFLTYFQNEAQLDKSGLPSDRFFAERPEGSVSTLKIQRTQQEDSAVYLCASSLGVAGGAYHIDEQFFGPGTRLTVL.

This clone is labeled as medium-sized. The rearrangement joins TRBV19 to TRBJ1-1, with 8 bases matching TRBD1. The V gene end was trimmed by 3 bases and the J gene end by 1 base; junction bases not matched to a gene: 10. CDR1 is LNHDA, CDR2 SQIVND, per germline (reference sequence). There are 17 residues in the CDR3. This chain's CDR3 is CASSILTNGQGNTEAFF. The CDR3, as DNA: TGTGCCAGTAGTATCCTGACAAACGGACAGGGGAACACTGAAGCTTTCTTT.

This chain links TRBV6-4 with TRBJ2-3; TRBD1 is a possible D gene (6 bases). V was clipped by 7 bases and J by 0 bases, with 11 bases between them. The CDR3 runs 14 residues. CDR1 is MRHNA and CDR2 is SNTAGT in the germline V gene. The CDR3, as DNA: TGTGCCAGCAAGGACAGCCACAGCACAGATACGCAGTATTTT. This sequence encodes CASKDSHSTDTQYF.